One and the same sample provided the 26 T cell receptor beta chains below, sequenced in a study of blood T cell repertoires in COVID-19. Clones were read by immunoSEQ multiplex PCR, and TCRdb kept only the in-frame ones, dropping some. The table records 45,000 to 65,000 clones, 90% of them present only once. Sequenced input: peripheral blood. The receptors were sampled from a human donor in a cohort sampled during active COVID-19.

The genes are TRBV3-1 (or the pseudogene TRBV3-2) and TRBJ1-1; D uncertain. This CDR3 contains 14 residues. V lost 2 bases and J lost 1, with 8 bases in between. The germline V gene encodes CDR1 LGHDT and CDR2 YNNKEL (reference sequence). The CDR3 sequence is CASSQPIENTEAFF. The CDR3 nucleotides are TGTGCCAGCAGCCAACCGATAGAGAACACTGAAGCTTTCTTT.

The rearrangement links TRBV29-1 to TRBJ2-3, with TRBD2 matching over 8 bases. The CDR3 contains 14 residues. Per germline, CDR1 SQVTM and CDR2 ANQGSEA. Trimming took 4 bases from V and 3 from J; bases not matched to a gene: 6. The CDR3 protein is CSVGGGIRTDTQYF. CDR3 nucleotides: TGCAGCGTTGGCGGGGGGATAAGGACAGATACGCAGTATTTT.

The chain carries TRBV2 and TRBJ2-5, with TRBD1 matching over 10 bases. V lost 6 bases to trimming and J lost 10 bases; unmatched junction nucleotides: 17. The V gene's germline CDR1 is SNHLY and CDR2 FYNNEI. There are 16 residues in the CDR3. The CDR3 region has the DNA TGTGCCAGCAGAAGACAGGGGGCGTACTTTCGAAAGGACCAGTACTTC. Residues: CASRRQGAYFRKDQYF.

The gene calls are TRBV6-5 and TRBJ2-7; no definite D call. This CDR3 is built from 15 residues. Trimming took off 0 bases at V and 0 bases at J, with 9 bases between the two ends. The germline gives CDR1 MNHEY, CDR2 SVGAGI. The CDR3 DNA follows: TGTGCCAGCAGTTACTCGGCCGCGGACTCCTACGAGCAGTACTTC. Its protein is CASSYSAADSYEQYF.

V gene TRBV30 combines with J gene TRBJ1-3, with 9 bases lining up with TRBD1. V shed 3 bases, J shed 3 bases, and the junction held 6 bases outside the gene matches. The CDR3 sequence is 15 residues long. Looked up from germline, CDR1 is GTSNPN and CDR2 is SVGIG (reference sequence). The CDR3 protein is CAWRAGTGFGNTIYF. CDR3 nucleotides: TGTGCCTGGAGGGCCGGGACAGGGTTTGGAAACACCATATATTTT.

This chain uses TRBV27 with TRBJ2-1; D may be TRBD2 (5 bases). The CDR3 loop spans 16 amino acids. CDR1 is MNHEY, CDR2 SMNVEV, per germline (reference sequence). V gave up 7 bases and J gave up 0 bases, with 16 bases separating them. The CDR3 DNA sequence: TGTGCCAGCAACTCTAGAAGGGAGTTCTCCTACAATGAGCAGTTCTTC. This gives the protein CASNSRREFSYNEQFF.

The chain is built from TRBV18 and TRBJ2-5; D unresolved. V was trimmed by 1 base and J by 1 base, leaving 7 bases between them. From germline, CDR1 is KGHSH and CDR2 LQKENI. The CDR3 length is 14 residues. The CDR3 loop is CASSPRNTQETQYF. The CDR3 region has the DNA TGTGCCAGCTCACCACGCAACACCCAAGAGACCCAGTACTTC.

The genes are TRBV10-2 and TRBJ2-7; D unresolved. Trimming removed 3 bases from V and 4 bases from J, with 13 bases in between. CDR1 and CDR2 (germline): WSHSY, SAAADI. The CDR3 sequence is 14 residues long. The CDR3 nucleotides read TGCGCCAGCAGTGACACAGAGACCCGTTACGAGCAGTACGTC. Translating gives CASSDTETRYEQYV.

The chain has TRBV10-2 and TRBJ2-5, with D possibly TRBD2 on 5 matching bases. The length of the CDR3 is 13 residues. Per the germline V gene, CDR1 is WSHSY and CDR2 is SAAADI. V lost 5 bases and J lost 5, with 12 bases in between. CDR3 DNA sequence: TGCGCCAGCAGTCGGCCTGGCGGGGAGACCCAGTACTTC. It specifies CASSRPGGETQYF.

The gene calls are TRBV7-2 and TRBJ2-1, with a tentative D call TRBD1 (6 bases). Trimming took 3 bases from V and 8 from J, leaving 11 bases between them. CDR1 and CDR2 from the germline V gene are SGHTA and FQGNSA. This CDR3 is built from 13 residues. CDR3 DNA: TGTGCCAGCAGCTTGGTGGACAGCCATGAGCAGTTCTTC. Protein sequence: CASSLVDSHEQFF. The whole variable domain, filled in from reference TRBV7-2 and TRBJ2-1, reads GAGVSQSPSNKVTEKGKDVELRCDPISGHTALYWYRQSLGQGLEFLIYFQGNSAPDKSGLPSDRFSAERTGGSVSTLTIQRTQQEDSAVYLCASSLVDSHEQFFGPGTRLTVL.

The V call is TRBV28, the J call TRBJ1-2; D remains unclear. Germline V lookup: CDR1 MDHEN, CDR2 SYDVKM. V lost 10 bases and J 6 bases, leaving 18 bases between the germline ends. The CDR3 covers 13 residues. In DNA form, the CDR3 reads TGTGCCACGACCGAGCGGAGGTCGGATGGCTACACCTTC. It encodes CATTERRSDGYTF.

The chain employs TRBV10-3 and TRBJ1-1; D might be TRBD1 (6 bases). CDR3 length: 14 residues. V gave up 6 bases and J gave up 6 bases, with 17 bases separating them. Germline loops: CDR1 ENHRY, CDR2 SYGVKD. The CDR3: CAIRPQGLVSEAFF. The CDR3 DNA reads TGTGCCATCAGGCCACAGGGTCTAGTTTCTGAAGCTTTCTTT.

This chain joins TRBV21-1 and TRBJ2-7; TRBD1 was called by the table and not checked on the DNA. TRBV21-1 is described as a pseudogene. The CDR3 has 13 residues. The CDR3 spells CASSKGDRAEQYV. CDR3 DNA sequence: TGTGCCAGCAGCAAAGGGGACAGGGCGGAGCAGTACGTC.

In its sample, this clone was seen a few times. The chain uses TRBV4-1 and TRBJ1-2; D gene uncertain. Germline V CDR1 and CDR2: MGHRA, YSYEKL. V was trimmed by 0 bases and J by 5 bases, leaving 13 bases between them. The CDR3 sequence is 15 residues long. The CDR3 spells CASSQDKTAEYGYTF. The CDR3 bases are TGCGCCAGCAGCCAAGATAAAACAGCTGAATATGGCTACACCTTC.

The rearrangement links TRBV11-2 to TRBJ2-4; TRBD2 matches at 12 bases. The CDR3 runs to 15 residues. Trimming took 5 bases from V and 10 from J; bases not matched to a gene: 9. Germline lookup yields CDR1 SGHAT and CDR2 FQNNGV. DNA for the CDR3: TGTGCCAGCAGCCCTAGCGGGGGGGGGAAATATATTCAGTACTTC. Protein: CASSPSGGGKYIQYF.

This sequence joins TRBV5-5 and TRBJ1-2; D remains ambiguous. Germline CDR1 and CDR2: SGHKS and YYEKEE (reference sequence). The V end lost 2 bases, the J end lost 8 bases, and 10 bases lay between the germline ends. There are 12 residues in the CDR3. The DNA of the CDR3 is TGTGCCAGCAGCTTCGGGGTGCGGGGCTACACCTTC. As protein: CASSFGVRGYTF.

This chain joins TRBV2 and TRBJ1-2; 10 bases align to TRBD1. V was pared by 4 bases and J by 6 bases, with 8 bases of the junction left unmatched. There are 15 residues in the CDR3. Germline values: CDR1 SNHLY, CDR2 FYNNEI. As DNA, the CDR3 is TGTGCCAGCAGTGGCCGGGACAGGGGCGGGGATGGCTACACCTTC. Translated: CASSGRDRGGDGYTF.

This clone was observed once. The chain links TRBV5-6 to TRBJ2-3; D unclear. CDR3 size: 14 residues. Trimming removed 2 bases from V and 1 base from J, with 8 bases in between. Germline CDR1 is SGHDT and CDR2 is YYEEEE. CDR3 region: CASSFRTGTDTQYF. The CDR3 nucleotides are TGTGCCAGCAGCTTTAGAACCGGCACAGATACGCAGTATTTT. The entire variable domain, with the rest obtained from reference TRBV5-6 and TRBJ2-3, is as follows: DAGVTQSPTHLIKTRGQQVTLRCSPKSGHDTVSWYQQALGQGPQFIFQYYEEEERQRGNFPDRFSGHQFPNYSSELNVNALLLGDSALYLCASSFRTGTDTQYFGPGTRLTVL.

This clone has a single count. V is TRBV2 and J is TRBJ2-3, with TRBD2 matching 11 bases. CDR3 length: 15 residues. CDR1 and CDR2 from the germline V gene are SNHLY and FYNNEI. With V trimmed by 9 bases and J by 2 bases, 7 bases remained unmatched. CDR3 sequence reads: CASATSGGHTDTQYF. In nucleotides, the CDR3 is TGTGCCAGTGCCACTAGCGGGGGACACACAGATACGCAGTATTTT.

Only one count was recorded for this clone. The rearrangement joins TRBV7-8 to TRBJ2-1, with D perhaps matching TRBD1 (6 bases). V was pared by 5 bases and J by 7 bases, with 18 bases between. The germline CDR1 and CDR2 sequences are SGHVS and FQNEAQ. This CDR3 spans 15 amino acids. The CDR3 region is CASSIKQGFGNEQFF. DNA of the CDR3: TGTGCCAGCAGCATAAAACAGGGTTTTGGAAATGAGCAGTTCTTC.

The chain links TRBV6-6 to TRBJ1-2; 7 nucleotides match TRBD1. V was clipped by 6 bases and J by 8 bases; unmatched bases: 6. Germline V gene lookup returns CDR1 MNHNY and CDR2 SVGAGI (reference sequence). The CDR3 totals 12 residues. CDR3 DNA: TGTGCCAGCAGAAGGGGGCCGGGCGGCTACACCTTC. This sequence encodes CASRRGPGGYTF.

The V gene is TRBV10-3, the J gene TRBJ2-3; 8 positions match TRBD2. This CDR3 has 15 amino acids. Per the germline V gene, CDR1 is ENHRY and CDR2 is SYGVKD. V gave up 0 bases and J gave up 5 bases; unmatched junction bases: 4. The CDR3: CAISESAGVRDTQYF. The CDR3 DNA follows: TGTGCCATCAGTGAGTCAGCGGGGGTGAGAGATACGCAGTATTTT.

This clone has a single count. The chain joins TRBV24-1 to TRBJ1-2, with 9 bases matching TRBD1. There are 16 residues in the CDR3. With V trimmed by 4 bases and J by 3 bases, 8 bases remained unmatched. The germline V gene has CDR1 KGHDR and CDR2 SFDVKD. In DNA form, the CDR3 reads TGTGCCACCAGTGACTCCGGGACAGGGTCTGACTATGGCTACACCTTC. Residues: CATSDSGTGSDYGYTF.

The rearrangement joins TRBV6-4 to TRBJ2-3, with D perhaps TRBD2 (5 bases). This CDR3 region has 16 residues. Germline V CDR1 and CDR2: MRHNA, SNTAGT. Trimming stripped 4 bases from V and 2 bases from J, with 16 bases between. DNA of the CDR3: TGTGCCAGCAGTGGGAAGTTCGACGGGGACACAGATACGCAGTATTTT. Protein sequence: CASSGKFDGDTDTQYF.

V is TRBV19 and J is TRBJ1-1, with a possible D match to TRBD1 (6 bases). V was trimmed by 3 bases and J by 12 bases, leaving 20 bases between them. CDR3 length equals 14 residues. Germline lookup yields CDR1 LNHDA and CDR2 SQIVND (reference sequence). CDR3 region: CASSIGGRRGRTFF. The CDR3 bases are TGTGCCAGTAGTATTGGGGGCCGCAGGGGAAGAACTTTCTTT. Full variable domain (remainder filled in from reference TRBV19 and TRBJ1-1): DGGITQSPKYLFRKEGQNVTLSCEQNLNHDAMYWYRQDPGQGLRLIYYSQIVNDFQKGDIAEGYSVSREKKESFPLTVTSAQKNPTAFYLCASSIGGRRGRTFFGQGTRLTVV.

The V gene is TRBV19, the J gene TRBJ2-1, with 10 positions matching TRBD1. Germline V gene sequence: CDR1 LNHDA, CDR2 SQIVND (reference sequence). This CDR3 contains 16 residues. With 5 bases clipped from V and 2 bases from J, the junction kept 6 bases outside the gene matches. The CDR3 DNA follows: TGTGCCAGTAGTGGGGACAGGGGAAGGGCCTACAATGAGCAGTTCTTC. This gives the protein CASSGDRGRAYNEQFF.